This T cell receptor beta chain emerged from a study of blood T cell repertoires in COVID-19. The overall study: PBMCs, B-cell-depleted T cells, or T cells were the source of the cDNA or gDNA that made up the material.

With V trimmed by 4 bases and J by 0 bases, 8 bases remained unmatched. The CDR3 sequence is 16 residues long. The germline CDR1 and CDR2 sequences are SGHTS and YDEGEE. Generated by immunoSEQ multiplex PCR, the TCRdb table keeps only in-frame clones and is missing some. The repertoire holds 250,000 or so clones, with more than 75% as singletons. Participants came from under 30 US areas, aged roughly 18 to 89 years. Sequencing was carried out using PBMCs or T cells enriched from blood (not recorded which). The V gene is TRBV5-8, the J gene TRBJ1-1; 8 positions match TRBD1. This TCR derives from a woman aged 45 to 65 who had been exposed to COVID-19. This CDR3 is CASSLGTGSMNTEAFF. In DNA form, the CDR3 reads TGTGCCAGCAGCCTGGGGACAGGCAGCATGAACACTGAAGCTTTCTTT.